The clone carrying this TCR beta chain was detected a few times. Its antigen is unidentified. Germline V gives CDR1 MNHEY, CDR2 SVGEGT. The CDR3 is made up of 17 amino acids. V lost 0 bases, J lost 4 bases, and 17 bases lay in between. TCRdb keeps only in-frame clones here, not all; method: immunoSEQ multiplex PCR. Sampling found tens of thousands of clones, none seen once. These data originate in a study of T cells after posttransplantation cyclophosphamide. General observations from the study: Later blood repertoires were often dominated by clones from the donor CD8+ memory compartment.

The sequence was obtained from a woman aged 60 to 75 in good health, CMV-negative, and a related stem cell transplant donor. Sequencing input: PBMCs. The gene calls are TRBV6-2 or TRBV6-3 and TRBJ2-3; the D gene could be TRBD1 or TRBD2 (5 bases each). The CDR3 region has the DNA TGTGCCAGCAGTTACTCTTTCGGGAAAGGGGATTCAGATACGCAGTATTTT. Its translation: CASSYSFGKGDSDTQYF.